This TCR beta chain appears in the sequencing data of a study of blood T cell repertoires in COVID-19. Study-level information: Italy, Spain and the United States were the sources of the convalescent and acute COVID-19 samples. Sample material is recorded as cDNA or gDNA derived from T cells, B-cell-depleted T cells, or PBMCs.

V dropped 1 base and J dropped 0 bases, with 10 bases sitting between them. The CDR3 runs to 16 residues. Germline values: CDR1 LNHDA, CDR2 SQIVND (reference sequence). Original handling: Nucleated cell number was recorded as an estimate derived from reference gene primer amplification. Clones were read by immunoSEQ multiplex PCR, and TCRdb kept only the in-frame ones, dropping some. Clone size and V and J calls were adopted from that table, with D and trimming inferred from the DNA. The repertoire holds fewer than 350,000 clones, with about 87% as singletons. Seattle patients were enrolled during active infection and followed longitudinally.

The sequence was obtained from a young woman with COVID-19, enrolled during active disease. Material for sequencing was peripheral blood. This chain uses TRBV19 with TRBJ1-5; possible D gene TRBD1, 5 bases. The CDR3 region is CASSIVAGDSNQPQHF. The CDR3 DNA reads as TGTGCCAGTAGTATAGTAGCGGGGGATAGCAATCAGCCCCAGCATTTT.